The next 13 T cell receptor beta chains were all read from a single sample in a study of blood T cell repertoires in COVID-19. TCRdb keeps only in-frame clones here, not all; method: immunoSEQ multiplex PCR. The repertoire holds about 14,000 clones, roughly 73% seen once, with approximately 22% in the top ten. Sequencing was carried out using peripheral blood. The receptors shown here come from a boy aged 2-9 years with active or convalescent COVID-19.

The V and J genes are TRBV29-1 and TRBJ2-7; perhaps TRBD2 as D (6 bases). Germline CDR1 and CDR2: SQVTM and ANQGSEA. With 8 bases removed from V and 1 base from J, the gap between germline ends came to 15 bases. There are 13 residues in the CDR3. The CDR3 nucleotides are TGCAGCCATGGGGGGAGTGGATCCTACGAGCAGTACTTC. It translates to CSHGGSGSYEQYF.

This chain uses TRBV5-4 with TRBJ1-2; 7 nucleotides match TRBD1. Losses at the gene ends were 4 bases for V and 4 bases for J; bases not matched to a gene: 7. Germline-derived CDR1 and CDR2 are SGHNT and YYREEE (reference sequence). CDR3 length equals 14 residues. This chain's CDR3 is CASSPRQGTYGYTF. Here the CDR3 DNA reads TGTGCCAGCAGCCCGAGACAGGGTACCTATGGCTACACCTTC.

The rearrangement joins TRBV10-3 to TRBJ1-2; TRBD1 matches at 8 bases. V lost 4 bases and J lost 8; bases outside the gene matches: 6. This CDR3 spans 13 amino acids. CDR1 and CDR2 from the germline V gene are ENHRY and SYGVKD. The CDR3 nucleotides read TGTGCCATCAGTGGGACAGGGTGGAACGGCTACACCTTC. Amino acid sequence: CAISGTGWNGYTF.

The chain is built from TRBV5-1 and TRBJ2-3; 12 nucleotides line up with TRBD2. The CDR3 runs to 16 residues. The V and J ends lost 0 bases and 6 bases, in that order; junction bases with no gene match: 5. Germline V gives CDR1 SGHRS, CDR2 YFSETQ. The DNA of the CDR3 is TGCGCCAGCAGCTTGGGGACTAGCGGGGATATGGATACGCAGTATTTT. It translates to CASSLGTSGDMDTQYF.

For the CDR3, the DNA is TGTGCCAGCAGCGCCCACAGGGGAAAAGGCTATGGCTACACCTTC. Its protein is CASSAHRGKGYGYTF. The V call is TRBV9, the J call TRBJ1-2; 7 nucleotides align to TRBD1. Trimming removed 3 bases from V and 4 bases from J; junction bases left unmatched: 9. Germline CDR1 is SGDLS and CDR2 is YYNGEE. The CDR3 sequence is 15 residues long.

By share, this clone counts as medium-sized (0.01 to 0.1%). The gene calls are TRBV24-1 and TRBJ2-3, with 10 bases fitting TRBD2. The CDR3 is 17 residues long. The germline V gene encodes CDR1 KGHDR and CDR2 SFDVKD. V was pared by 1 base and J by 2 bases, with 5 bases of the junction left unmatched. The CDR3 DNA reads TGTGCCACCAGTGATTTACAGCGGGGGGGCCTCACAGATACGCAGTATTTT. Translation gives CATSDLQRGGLTDTQYF.

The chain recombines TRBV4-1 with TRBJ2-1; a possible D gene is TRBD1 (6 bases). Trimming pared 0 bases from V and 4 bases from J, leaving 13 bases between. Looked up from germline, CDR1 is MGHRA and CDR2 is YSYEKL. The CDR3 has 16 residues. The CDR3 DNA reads TGCGCCAGCAGCCAAGATATGGGGGCTACATACAATGAGCAGTTCTTC. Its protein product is CASSQDMGATYNEQFF.

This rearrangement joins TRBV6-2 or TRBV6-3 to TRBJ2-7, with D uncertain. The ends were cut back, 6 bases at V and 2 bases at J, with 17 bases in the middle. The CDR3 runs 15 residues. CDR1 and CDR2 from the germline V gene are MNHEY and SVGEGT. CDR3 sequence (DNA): TGTGCCAGCAGCCCTCCCCGACTCGTCCCCTACGAGCAGTACTTC. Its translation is CASSPPRLVPYEQYF.

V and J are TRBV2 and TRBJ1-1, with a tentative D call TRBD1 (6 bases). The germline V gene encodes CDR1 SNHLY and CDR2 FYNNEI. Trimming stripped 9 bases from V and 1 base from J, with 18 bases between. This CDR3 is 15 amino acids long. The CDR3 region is CARRTDLGRNTEAFF. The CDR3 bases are TGTGCCAGAAGGACAGACCTGGGTCGGAACACTGAAGCTTTCTTT.

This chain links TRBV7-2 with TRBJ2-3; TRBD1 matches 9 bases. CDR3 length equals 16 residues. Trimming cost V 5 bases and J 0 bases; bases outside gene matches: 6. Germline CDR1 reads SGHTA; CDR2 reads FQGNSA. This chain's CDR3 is CASSTGQGTSTDTQYF. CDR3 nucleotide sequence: TGTGCCAGCAGCACTGGACAGGGGACAAGCACAGATACGCAGTATTTT.

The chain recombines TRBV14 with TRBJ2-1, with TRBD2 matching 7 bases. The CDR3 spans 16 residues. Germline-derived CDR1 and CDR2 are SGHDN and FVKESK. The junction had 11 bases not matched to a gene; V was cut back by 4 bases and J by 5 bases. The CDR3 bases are TGTGCCAGCAGCCGGCAACCGGGACTATCTCACAATGAGCAGTTCTTC. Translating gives CASSRQPGLSHNEQFF.

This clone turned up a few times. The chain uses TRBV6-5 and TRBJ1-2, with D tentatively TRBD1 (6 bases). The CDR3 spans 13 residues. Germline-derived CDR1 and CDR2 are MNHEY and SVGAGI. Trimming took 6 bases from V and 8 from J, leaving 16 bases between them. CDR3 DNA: TGTGCCAGCAGGAAAACAGTTGGACAGGGCTACACCTTC. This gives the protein CASRKTVGQGYTF.

The CDR3 region is CSADRYGYTF. The CDR3 coding sequence is TGCAGTGCCGACAGGTATGGCTACACCTTC. The chain has TRBV20-1 and TRBJ1-2; D perhaps matches TRBD1 (6 bases). The CDR3 contains 10 residues. Germline values: CDR1 DFQATT, CDR2 SNEGSKA (reference sequence). Between the trimmed V and J ends, which lost 6 bases and 5 bases, there was a span of 7 bases.